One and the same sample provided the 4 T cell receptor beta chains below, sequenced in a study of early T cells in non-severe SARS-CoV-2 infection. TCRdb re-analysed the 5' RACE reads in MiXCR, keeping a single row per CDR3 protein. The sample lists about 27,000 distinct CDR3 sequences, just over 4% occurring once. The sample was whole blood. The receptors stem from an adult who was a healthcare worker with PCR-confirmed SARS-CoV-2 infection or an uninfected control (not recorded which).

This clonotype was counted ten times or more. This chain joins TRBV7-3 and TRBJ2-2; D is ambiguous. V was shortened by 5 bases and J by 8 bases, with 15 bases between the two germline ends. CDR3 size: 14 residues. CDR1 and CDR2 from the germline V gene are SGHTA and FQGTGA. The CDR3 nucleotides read TGTGCCAGCAGCAATCCAAGTCTGAAGGGGGAGCTGTTTTTT. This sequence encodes CASSNPSLKGELFF. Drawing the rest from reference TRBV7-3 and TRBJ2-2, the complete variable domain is GAGVSQTPSNKVTEKGKYVELRCDPISGHTALYWYRQSLGQGPEFLIYFQGTGAADDSGLPNDRFFAVRPEGSVSTLKIQRTERGDSAVYLCASSNPSLKGELFFGEGSRLTVL.

The CDR3 region is CASSLGDRGFYNEQYF. In nucleotides, the CDR3 is TGCGCCAGCAGCCTCGGCGACAGGGGGTTTTACAATGAGCAGTACTTC. The chain combines TRBV5-1 with TRBJ2-1; 9 nucleotides agree with TRBD1. The tail of the sequence fits TRBJ2-7 better, so the J call may be wrong. The germline V gene encodes CDR1 SGHRS and CDR2 YFSETQ. The CDR3 extends over 16 amino acids.

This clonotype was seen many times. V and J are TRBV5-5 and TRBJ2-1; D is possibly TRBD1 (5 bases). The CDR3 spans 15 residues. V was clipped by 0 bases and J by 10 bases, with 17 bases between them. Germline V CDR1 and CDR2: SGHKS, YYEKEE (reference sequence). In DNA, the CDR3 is TGTGCCAGCAGCTTGGAACAGGAGCCTGTTAGGGAGCAGTTCTTC. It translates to CASSLEQEPVREQFF.

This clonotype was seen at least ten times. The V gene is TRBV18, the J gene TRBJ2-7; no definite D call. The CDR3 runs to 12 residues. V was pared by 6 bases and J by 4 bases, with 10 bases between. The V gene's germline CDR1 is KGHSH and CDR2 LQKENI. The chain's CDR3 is CASSSPLYEQYF. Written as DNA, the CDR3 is TGTGCCAGCTCCTCACCACTGTACGAGCAGTACTTC.